This is a list of T cell receptor beta chains from one sample in a study of control samples from healthy donors and cancer patients. Assay: immunoSEQ multiplex PCR; the TCRdb copy retains only in-frame clones and omits some. Of more than 100,000 clones listed, approximately 90% are singletons. The sequenced sample was blood. These receptors originate from a woman younger than 30 in good health. Each CDR3 is given with its conserved first and last residue. D genes are given only for firm matches. The size entry is marked missing in some rows and otherwise reads once, few, many or a size class.

j_call clone_size d_call v_call cdr3_aa cdr3_nt
TRBJ1-1 - - TRBV5-6 CASSLLGGTEAFF TGTGCCAGCAGCTTGTTGGGAGGGACTGAAGCTTTCTTT
TRBJ2-5 - TRBD1 TRBV28 CASLGQGKGQETQYF TGTGCCAGTCTTGGACAGGGTAAGGGGCAAGAGACCCAGTACTTC
TRBJ1-5 - - TRBV7-2 CASSPWGGGQPQHF TGTGCCAGCAGCCCATGGGGGGGCGGCCAGCCCCAGCATTTT
TRBJ1-4 - - TRBV23-1 CASSQGRTGGGIDEKLFF TGCGCCAGCAGTCAAGGACGTACAGGCGGGGGGATCGATGAAAAACTGTTTTTT
TRBJ2-3 - TRBD2 TRBV12-5 CASAWTSGRGSTDTQYF TGTGCTAGTGCTTGGACTAGCGGGAGGGGGAGCACAGATACGCAGTATTTT
TRBJ2-3 - TRBD2 TRBV9 CASSGAGRTDTQYF TGTGCCAGCAGCGGAGCGGGGCGCACAGATACGCAGTATTTT
TRBJ2-5 - - TRBV12-3/TRBV12-4 CACGPHETQYF TGTGCCTGTGGCCCTCATGAGACCCAGTACTTC
TRBJ2-7 - - TRBV29-1 CSVPGGRGYEQYF TGCAGCGTCCCTGGTGGTCGGGGGTACGAGCAGTACTTC
TRBJ2-5 few TRBD2 TRBV18 CASSPTRREGQETQYF TGTGCCAGCTCACCAACGCGGCGGGAGGGTCAAGAGACCCAGTACTTC
TRBJ2-3 - - TRBV9 CASSVDAGRTDTQYF TGTGCCAGCAGCGTAGATGCGGGACGCACAGATACGCAGTATTTT
TRBJ1-2 - - TRBV9 CASSSHRDTMLGYTF TGTGCCAGCAGCTCTCACAGGGATACTATGTTGGGCTACACCTTC
TRBJ2-6 - - TRBV5-6 CASSLRGGGANVLTF TGTGCCAGCAGCCTCAGGGGTGGCGGGGCCAACGTCCTGACTTTC
TRBJ2-3 - TRBD2 TRBV6-2/TRBV6-3 CASSSWTGGGDTQYF TGTGCCAGCAGTTCCTGGACGGGAGGTGGAGATACGCAGTATTTT
TRBJ2-2 - - TRBV15 CATSRVRGYTGELFF TGTGCCACCAGCAGAGTCAGGGGATACACCGGGGAGCTGTTTTTT
TRBJ1-1 - - TRBV21-1 CASSKDGQGRLTEAFF TGTGCCAGCAGCAAAGACGGACAGGGGCGGCTCACTGAAGCTTTCTTT
TRBJ2-5 - - TRBV18 CASSPVAVETQYF TGTGCCAGCTCACCTGTAGCGGTGGAGACCCAGTACTTC
TRBJ2-7 few TRBD1 TRBV19 CASSEDRETSYEQYF TGTGCCAGTAGTGAAGACAGGGAAACTTCCTACGAGCAGTACTTC
TRBJ1-2 - - TRBV12-3/TRBV12-4 CAIRGLTNYGYTF TGTGCCATCCGGGGCTTAACTAACTATGGCTACACCTTC
TRBJ1-1 - TRBD1 TRBV18 CASRDRGPTEAFF TGTGCCAGCCGGGACAGGGGGCCCACTGAAGCTTTCTTT
TRBJ2-2 - TRBD2 TRBV3-1/TRBV3-2 CASELAGANGELFF TGTGCCAGCGAACTAGCGGGGGCGAACGGGGAGCTGTTTTTT
TRBJ2-6 - - TRBV18 CASSPYDSSPSGANVLTF TGTGCCAGCTCACCATATGACAGCTCCCCCTCTGGGGCCAACGTCCTGACTTTC
TRBJ1-2 - - TRBV7-8 CATAQNRVNYGYTF TGTGCCACAGCCCAGAACAGGGTTAACTATGGCTACACCTTC
TRBJ2-7 - TRBD2 TRBV27 CASSFLAGRTPYEQYF TGTGCCAGCAGTTTCTTAGCGGGGCGTACCCCCTACGAGCAGTACTTC
TRBJ2-3 - - TRBV27 CASSDKASTDTQYF TGTGCCAGCAGCGACAAAGCTAGCACAGATACGCAGTATTTT
TRBJ2-1 - - TRBV6-6 CASSYRGPVLDNEQFF TGTGCCAGCAGTTATAGGGGACCAGTGCTCGACAATGAGCAGTTCTTC
TRBJ1-1 - - TRBV18 CASSLLLDNTEAFF TGTGCCAGCTCACTATTACTAGATAACACTGAAGCTTTCTTT
TRBJ2-7 - - TRBV28 CASSLWLGSLYEQYF TGTGCCAGCAGTTTATGGTTGGGGTCCCTCTACGAGCAGTACTTC
TRBJ1-1 - - TRBV6-5 CASSLTRGSSNTEAFF TGTGCCAGCAGTTTAACCCGGGGGTCTTCGAACACTGAAGCTTTCTTT
TRBJ2-7 - - TRBV5-4 CASHNPGSGFESQYF TGTGCCAGCCATAATCCGGGGTCAGGGTTCGAATCGCAGTACTTC
TRBJ1-2 - - TRBV14 CASSHTRGYGYTF TGTGCCAGCAGCCACACCCGCGGATATGGCTACACCTTC
TRBJ2-7 - - TRBV6-1 CASSEATGGAYEQYF TGTGCCAGCAGTGAAGCCACCGGAGGGGCCTACGAGCAGTACTTC
TRBJ1-5 - - TRBV6-2/TRBV6-3 CASSYGGGSNQPQHF TGTGCCAGCAGTTATGGGGGAGGTAGCAATCAGCCCCAGCATTTT
TRBJ2-7 - - TRBV30 CAWSAQVSYEQYF TGTGCCTGGAGTGCACAGGTATCCTACGAGCAGTACTTC
TRBJ2-3 - - TRBV19 CASRAGTTTDTQYF TGTGCCAGTAGGGCCGGGACCACCACAGATACGCAGTATTTT
TRBJ2-3 - - TRBV30 CAWSGKGPLDTQYF TGTGCCTGGAGTGGGAAGGGACCTCTAGATACGCAGTATTTT
TRBJ2-3 - TRBD1 TRBV7-2 CASIPGQGTDTQYF TGTGCCAGCATCCCGGGACAGGGCACAGATACGCAGTATTTT
TRBJ1-2 - - TRBV6-5 CASSSGTAVRHYGYTF TGTGCCAGCAGTTCCGGGACGGCGGTTCGTCATTATGGCTACACCTTC
TRBJ1-1 - - TRBV7-9 CASSLVNSGPGAFF TGTGCCAGCAGCTTAGTGAACTCAGGCCCTGGGGCTTTCTTT
TRBJ2-5 - - TRBV7-2 CASSLGLSQETQYF TGTGCCAGCAGCTTGGGTCTCAGTCAAGAGACCCAGTACTTC
TRBJ1-1 once - TRBV29-1 CSVGIRATEAFF TGCAGCGTTGGTATAAGGGCCACTGAAGCTTTCTTT
TRBJ1-2 - TRBD1 TRBV5-4 CASSQGRDRALFGYTF TGTGCCAGCAGCCAAGGGAGGGACAGGGCTCTTTTTGGCTACACCTTC
TRBJ2-3 - TRBD2 TRBV4-3 CASSQEGLAEVPNAGTDTQYF TGCGCCAGCAGCCAAGAAGGACTAGCGGAGGTCCCCAATGCTGGCACAGATACGCAGTATTTT
TRBJ1-1 - - TRBV15 CATSREPASEAFF TGTGCCACCAGCAGAGAGCCAGCCAGTGAAGCTTTCTTT
TRBJ2-2 - - TRBV28 CASSRTSNTGELFF TGTGCCAGCAGCCGTACTTCGAACACCGGGGAGCTGTTTTTT
TRBJ2-3 - TRBD1 TRBV10-1 CASSEGSTGTDTQYF TGCGCCAGCAGTGAGGGGTCGACAGGGACAGATACGCAGTATTTT
TRBJ1-2 - - TRBV2 CASSEANTRYGYTF TGTGCCAGCAGTGAAGCGAACACCCGCTATGGCTACACCTTC
TRBJ1-2 few - TRBV7-2 CASSTTMGAGLRSGGYTF TGTGCCAGCAGCACCACGATGGGTGCGGGCCTCCGATCGGGAGGCTACACCTTC
TRBJ1-6 - - TRBV6-5 CASSSWGTNSPLHF TGTGCCAGCAGCTCTTGGGGTACGAATTCACCCCTCCACTTT
TRBJ2-2 - TRBD2 TRBV3-1/TRBV3-2 CASSPKPYYQLAANTGELFF TGTGCCAGCAGCCCGAAACCTTACTACCAACTAGCGGCGAACACCGGGGAGCTGTTTTTT
TRBJ1-2 - - TRBV6-2/TRBV6-3 CASSTGLNYGYTF TGTGCCAGCAGTACAGGGTTGAACTATGGCTACACCTTC
TRBJ1-1 - - TRBV6-5 CASSREGVLNTEAFF TGTGCCAGCAGTCGAGAGGGCGTCCTGAACACTGAAGCTTTCTTT
TRBJ2-2 - - TRBV24-1 CATSRDKNTGELFF TGTGCCACCAGCCGGGACAAGAACACCGGGGAGCTGTTTTTT
TRBJ1-2 - - TRBV5-1 CASSLDGATNYGYTF TGCGCCAGCAGCTTGGACGGCGCCACGAACTATGGCTACACCTTC
TRBJ2-5 - TRBD2 TRBV29-1 CSVLAGGRETQYF TGCAGCGTCCTAGCGGGGGGGCGGGAGACCCAGTACTTC
TRBJ2-7 once - TRBV6-2/TRBV6-3 CASSYPILRIVGSIGEQYF TGTGCCAGCAGTTACCCGATTCTCCGTATTGTCGGGAGTATTGGCGAGCAGTACTTC
TRBJ1-1 - - TRBV6-5 CASSYDGGMNTEAFF TGTGCCAGCAGTTACGACGGGGGGATGAACACTGAAGCTTTCTTT
TRBJ2-1 - TRBD2 TRBV7-2 CASSSHRTTGTSFF TGTGCCAGCAGCTCCCATAGGACCACCGGGACTAGTTTCTTC
TRBJ2-3 - - TRBV4-3 CASSQADLSTDTQYF TGCGCCAGCAGCCAAGCGGACCTAAGCACAGATACGCAGTATTTT
TRBJ2-2 - - TRBV5-1 CASSLVSGTGELFF TGCGCCAGCAGCTTGGTGTCAGGGACCGGGGAGCTGTTTTTT
TRBJ1-5 - - TRBV5-6 CASSLTGRNQPQHF TGTGCCAGCAGCTTGACAGGGAGGAATCAGCCCCAGCATTTT